What follows are 28 T cell receptor beta chains derived from one specimen sequenced in a study of regulatory T cells in long-lasting Graves disease. Libraries of TCR beta came from iRepertoire HTBI primers plus Arm-PCR of CDR3 regions. One entry per CDR3 protein, called by TCRdb with MiXCR from the multiplex PCR reads. The sample consists of under 300,000 distinct CDR3 sequences, around 20% of them appearing once. Described time point: newly diagnosed GD, antithyroid drugs for less than 3 months. From RNA extracted from PBMCs, the TCR library was made. This sample comprised peripheral blood mononuclear cells (PBMCs), obtained at new diagnosis, from a patient treated with antithyroid drugs. The receptor source for this set is a female donor with Graves disease.

The sample holds many counts of this clonotype. CDR3 bases: TGTGCCAGCTCACCAGTCAGTTCCTACGAGCAGTACTTC. Residues: CASSPVSSYEQYF. V usage is TRBV18 and J usage is TRBJ2-7, with no clear D. CDR1 and CDR2 (germline): KGHSH, LQKENI. The CDR3 runs to 13 residues. V lost 2 bases, J lost 1 base, and 6 bases lay in between.

This clonotype was counted many times. This sequence joins TRBV7-2 and TRBJ2-1; 10 bases match TRBD1. Germline CDR1 is SGHTA and CDR2 is FQGNSA. The CDR3 sequence is 14 residues long. The ends lost 9 bases at V and 6 bases at J; junction bases unmatched: 8. The CDR3 nucleotides read TGTGCCAGTCACGACAGGGGGCTCTCCAATGAGCAGTTCTTC. This encodes CASHDRGLSNEQFF.

This clonotype showed up many times. V is TRBV19 and J is TRBJ2-2; no firm D call. CDR3 length: 12 amino acids. V was trimmed by 3 bases and J by 7 bases, leaving 6 bases between them. The V gene's germline CDR1 is LNHDA and CDR2 SQIVND (reference sequence). The CDR3 DNA reads as TGTGCCAGTAGTATGAACCGCGGGGAGCTGTTTTTT. Its protein product is CASSMNRGELFF.

Many counts were recorded for this clonotype. The V call is TRBV11-2, the J call TRBJ2-3; tentative D call: TRBD2 (7 bases). Trimming stripped 5 bases from V and 6 bases from J, with 12 bases between. The length of the CDR3 is 13 residues. Germline V gene lookup returns CDR1 SGHAT and CDR2 FQNNGV. In DNA, the CDR3 is TGTGCCAGCAGCCCGAGGGGGGGCGATACGCAGTATTTT. This gives the protein CASSPRGGDTQYF. Combining the CDR3 with reference TRBV11-2 and TRBJ2-3 gives the whole variable domain EAGVAQSPRYKIIEKRQSVAFWCNPISGHATLYWYQQILGQGPKLLIQFQNNGVVDDSQLPKDRFSAERLKGVDSTLKIQPAKLEDSAVYLCASSPRGGDTQYFGPGTRLTVL.

This clonotype was seen at least ten times. The J gene is TRBJ1-2, the V gene TRBV11-1; unclear D gene. From germline, CDR1 is SGHAT and CDR2 FQDESV (reference sequence). Trimming stripped 1 base from V and 2 bases from J, with 11 bases between. The CDR3 has 15 residues. CDR3 nucleotide sequence: TGTGCCAGCAGCTTAGGAAACAACGAGAACTATGGCTACACCTTC. It translates to CASSLGNNENYGYTF.

This sequence joins TRBV27 and TRBJ2-7; D possibly corresponds to TRBD2 (6 bases). Trimming left V 3 bases short and J 1 base short, with 13 bases between. This CDR3 region has 15 residues. Germline loops: CDR1 MNHEY, CDR2 SMNVEV (reference sequence). The CDR3 loop reads CASSLNNGGSYEQYF. CDR3 bases: TGTGCCAGCAGTTTGAATAACGGGGGTTCCTACGAGCAGTACTTC.

This chain uses TRBV7-3 with TRBJ2-5; maybe TRBD2 (5 bases). CDR3 size: 13 residues. Trimming cost V 4 bases and J 9 bases, with 15 bases left between them. Germline-derived CDR1 and CDR2 are SGHTA and FQGTGA. The CDR3, as DNA: TGTGCCAGCAGCTCCTACGTGACGGAGGCCCAGTACTTC. Encoded protein: CASSSYVTEAQYF.

In its sample, this clonotype was seen many times. V usage is TRBV12-3 or TRBV12-4 and J usage is TRBJ2-3; D gene unclear. The ends were cut back, 0 bases at V and 2 bases at J, with 6 bases in the middle. The CDR3 is 14 amino acids. As DNA, the CDR3 is TGTGCCAGCAGTTTAGCTCTTAACACAGATACGCAGTATTTT. This gives the protein CASSLALNTDTQYF.

This clonotype was found many times. This chain joins TRBV10-3 and TRBJ1-1, with D possibly matching TRBD1 (5 bases). The germline CDR1 and CDR2 sequences are ENHRY and SYGVKD. V lost 2 bases, J lost 4 bases, and 5 bases lay in between. This CDR3 is 12 amino acids long. CDR3 region: CAISEGGTEAFF. The CDR3 DNA is TGTGCCATCAGTGAGGGGGGCACTGAAGCTTTCTTT.

This clonotype was recorded many times. This chain joins TRBV2 and TRBJ2-7; TRBD2 is a possible D gene (5 bases). V lost 3 bases and J 0 bases, leaving 12 bases between the germline ends. The germline V gene encodes CDR1 SNHLY and CDR2 FYNNEI. The CDR3 sequence is 15 residues long. The DNA for the CDR3 is TGTGCCAGCAGTGATCCTCCGAGCGGCTCCTACGAGCAGTACTTC. It yields the protein CASSDPPSGSYEQYF.

This chain links TRBV6-1 with TRBJ2-1; the match to TRBD1 covers 8 bases. CDR1 is MNHNS, CDR2 SASEGT, per germline. This CDR3 spans 15 amino acids. Unmatched junction bases numbered 10, after V lost 6 bases and J lost 6 bases. Here the CDR3 reads CASRAAGTGSNEQFF. The CDR3 DNA follows: TGTGCCAGCAGGGCAGCCGGGACAGGTTCCAATGAGCAGTTCTTC.

Only a few counts were recorded for this clonotype. The chain joins TRBV27 to TRBJ1-1, with 7 bases identical to TRBD1. CDR3 length equals 14 residues. The V gene end was trimmed by 5 bases and the J gene end by 5 bases; junction bases not matched to a gene: 8. Germline CDR1 reads MNHEY; CDR2 reads SMNVEV (reference sequence). The CDR3 reads CASSLQTGRTEAFF. In DNA form, the CDR3 reads TGTGCCAGCAGTCTTCAGACAGGGCGGACTGAAGCTTTCTTT.

The genes are TRBV4-2 and TRBJ2-2; 13 bases agree with TRBD2. There are 18 residues in the CDR3. V dropped 4 bases and J dropped 6; count of bases not matched to a gene: 11. Germline V lookup: CDR1 LGHNA, CDR2 YNFKEQ. CDR3 nucleotides: TGTGCCAGCAGCCGCAACACTATGACTAGCGGGAGGCCCGGGGAGCTGTTTTTT. This codes for CASSRNTMTSGRPGELFF.

This clonotype appeared many times. The V and J genes are TRBV2 and TRBJ1-2; 9 bases agree with TRBD1. Trimming cost V 6 bases and J 4 bases; bases outside gene matches: 9. From germline, CDR1 is SNHLY and CDR2 FYNNEI. The length of the CDR3 is 15 residues. Here the CDR3 DNA reads TGTGCCAGCAGCGGCGGTACAGGGGGCGGCTATGGCTACACCTTC. As protein: CASSGGTGGGYGYTF.

A few counts support this clonotype. A much larger clone differs by one base, so this may be a read error. This chain joins TRBV6-2 or TRBV6-3 and TRBJ1-1; no firm D call. V was pared by 5 bases and J by 5 bases, with 12 bases between. This CDR3 is built from 13 residues. Germline CDR1 reads MNHEY; CDR2 reads SVGEGT. The CDR3 DNA reads TGTGCCAGCAGTGCGCAGAGGGAAACTGAAGCTTTCTTT. Protein sequence: CASSAQRETEAFF.

This clonotype was recorded at least ten times. The V and J genes are TRBV10-1 and TRBJ1-2, with D perhaps TRBD1 (6 bases). Germline CDR1 WNHNN, CDR2 SYGVQD (reference sequence). Between the trimmed V and J ends, which lost 2 bases and 4 bases, there was a span of 11 bases. CDR3 length: 14 amino acids. This chain's CDR3 is CASSETLQGYGYTF. CDR3 sequence (DNA): TGCGCCAGCAGTGAGACCCTACAGGGCTATGGCTACACCTTC.

There are many counts of this clonotype. The V gene is TRBV28, the J gene TRBJ1-1; D gene uncertain. This CDR3 contains 15 residues. Germline CDR1 and CDR2: MDHEN and SYDVKM. V lost 5 bases, J lost 4 bases, and 17 bases lay in between. In DNA, the CDR3 is TGTGCCAGCAGTCCCCGGACCCCCGAGGGCACTGAAGCTTTCTTT. It yields the protein CASSPRTPEGTEAFF.

The V and J genes are TRBV5-8 and TRBJ2-3; D gene uncertain. V lost 0 bases to trimming and J lost 0 bases, with 8 bases between them. Per germline, CDR1 SGHTS and CDR2 YDEGEE. This CDR3 has 15 amino acids. CDR3 sequence reads: CASSLGTVSTDTQYF. CDR3 coding DNA: TGTGCCAGCAGCTTGGGGACGGTTAGCACAGATACGCAGTATTTT.

There are a few counts of this clonotype. This may be a read error, as it is one base from a much larger clone. J is TRBJ2-3 and V is TRBV28; maybe TRBD1 (5 bases). The CDR3 is made up of 14 amino acids. The germline CDR1 and CDR2 sequences are MDHEN and SYDVKM. CDR3 DNA: TGTGTCAGCAGTCGGACATCAAGCACAGATACGCAGTATTTT. The encoded protein is CVSSRTSSTDTQYF. Complete variable domain (other parts from reference TRBV28 and TRBJ2-3): DVKVTQSSRYLVKRTGEKVFLECVQDMDHENMFWYRQDPGLGLRLIYFSYDVKMKEKGDIPEGYSVSREKKERFSLILESASTNQTSMYLCVSSRTSSTDTQYFGPGTRLTVL.

This clonotype was observed many times. V and J are TRBV12-3 or TRBV12-4 and TRBJ2-7, with 8 nucleotides matching TRBD1. The CDR3 runs to 14 residues. J lost 2 bases, V lost 5 bases, and 5 bases had no gene match. The CDR3 reads CASSGGTGTYEQYF. Written as DNA, the CDR3 is TGTGCCAGCAGTGGCGGGACAGGAACCTACGAGCAGTACTTC.

This clonotype was counted at least ten times. The chain links TRBV18 to TRBJ2-4; 7 bases are a match to TRBD1. CDR1 is KGHSH, CDR2 LQKENI, per germline. This CDR3 is 18 amino acids long. Unmatched junction bases numbered 11, after V lost 3 bases and J lost 0 bases. CDR3 bases: TGTGCCAGCTCACCGACCTCGGGACAGAGAATAGCCAAAAACATTCAGTACTTC. As protein: CASSPTSGQRIAKNIQYF.

V gene TRBV2 combines with J gene TRBJ2-7; TRBD2 agrees at 8 bases. J was trimmed by 4 bases and V by 4 bases; bases with no gene match: 6. Germline-derived CDR1 and CDR2 are SNHLY and FYNNEI. This CDR3 comprises 14 residues. CDR3 protein: CASSAAGGAYEQYF. As DNA, the CDR3 is TGTGCCAGCAGTGCTGCGGGAGGAGCTTACGAGCAGTACTTC.

This clonotype was detected ten times or more. The J gene is TRBJ2-1, the V gene TRBV15; 11 nucleotides line up with TRBD2. J gave up 0 bases and V 6 bases, and 7 bases lay outside the gene matches. Germline CDR1 reads LNHNV; CDR2 reads YYDKDF (reference sequence). This CDR3 comprises 17 residues. CDR3 nucleotide sequence: TGTGCCACCAGTGGGACTAGCGGAGAGAGCTCCTACAATGAGCAGTTCTTC. It translates to CATSGTSGESSYNEQFF.

At least ten counts were recorded for this clonotype. V is TRBV11-2 and J is TRBJ1-1; D gene uncertain. The CDR3 consists of 15 residues. V was cut by 0 bases and J by 2 bases, with 10 bases left in between. Germline CDR1 is SGHAT and CDR2 is FQNNGV. The CDR3 protein is CASSLDQSANTEAFF. The CDR3 DNA reads TGTGCCAGCAGCTTAGATCAATCGGCCAACACTGAAGCTTTCTTT.

This clonotype was detected ten times or more. The chain recombines TRBV6-5 with TRBJ2-1, with 7 bases lining up with TRBD1. The CDR3 length is 19 residues. Per the germline V gene, CDR1 is MNHEY and CDR2 is SVGAGI. The V segment lost 0 bases and the J segment 5 bases; nucleotides outside the gene matches: 16. The CDR3 DNA sequence: TGTGCCAGCAGTTACTCGACATACACAGGGGAAACCGTGAACAATGAGCAGTTCTTC. As protein: CASSYSTYTGETVNNEQFF.

This clonotype occurred many times. This chain links TRBV3-1 with TRBJ2-3; D gene unclear. Trimming removed 0 bases at V and 0 bases at J, with 4 bases between. The CDR3 has 14 residues. Germline lookup yields CDR1 LGHDT and CDR2 YNNKEL (reference sequence). The CDR3 region is CASSQDPSTDTQYF. CDR3 DNA sequence: TGTGCCAGCAGCCAAGATCCAAGCACAGATACGCAGTATTTT.

The chain uses TRBV5-1 and TRBJ2-5, with D possibly TRBD2 on 6 matching bases. The CDR3 totals 14 residues. CDR1 is SGHRS and CDR2 is YFSETQ in the germline V gene. V was trimmed by 4 bases and J by 2 bases, leaving 12 bases between them. The CDR3 here is CASSTPGLQETQYF. CDR3 nucleotides: TGCGCCAGCAGCACGCCGGGACTGCAAGAGACCCAGTACTTC. Full variable domain (remainder filled in from reference TRBV5-1 and TRBJ2-5): KAGVTQTPRYLIKTRGQQVTLSCSPISGHRSVSWYQQTPGQGLQFLFEYFSETQRNKGNFPGRFSGRQFSNSRSEMNVSTLELGDSALYLCASSTPGLQETQYFGPGTRLLVL.

Regarding this clonotype: A much larger clonotype is one base distant, so this may be a read error. For the CDR3, the DNA is TGTGCCAGCAGTGCGTCTGACAGGGCACCCTACGATGAGCAGTTCTTC. Translation: CASSASDRAPYDEQFF. The genes are TRBV6-1 and TRBJ2-1, with 7 nucleotides matching TRBD1. Germline CDR1 and CDR2: MNHNS and SASEGT. The CDR3 is 16 amino acids.